The present TCR beta chain was sequenced within a study of OX40 agonist ivuxolimab in advanced cancers. Germline V gives CDR1 SGHTA, CDR2 FQGNSA. The CDR3 is made up of 15 amino acids. Method: immunoSEQ multiplex PCR; TCRdb's copy keeps in-frame clones and lacks some. The sample has around 85,000 clones, 91% seen once. Notes on this clone: At one end the junction does not follow the germline gene, possibly because of a read error.

J is TRBJ2-3 and V is TRBV7-2; 7 bases are a match to TRBD2. The receptor's source is an adult with an advanced solid tumor such as melanoma, head and neck, liver or kidney cancer. The input for sequencing was CD4+ or CD8+ T cells sorted from blood, taken in a trial of the OX40 agonist ivuxolimab. CDR3 coding DNA: TGTGCCAGCAGCGTAGCGGGCTTTAGCACAGATACGCAGTATTTT. It translates to CASSVAGFSTDTQYF.